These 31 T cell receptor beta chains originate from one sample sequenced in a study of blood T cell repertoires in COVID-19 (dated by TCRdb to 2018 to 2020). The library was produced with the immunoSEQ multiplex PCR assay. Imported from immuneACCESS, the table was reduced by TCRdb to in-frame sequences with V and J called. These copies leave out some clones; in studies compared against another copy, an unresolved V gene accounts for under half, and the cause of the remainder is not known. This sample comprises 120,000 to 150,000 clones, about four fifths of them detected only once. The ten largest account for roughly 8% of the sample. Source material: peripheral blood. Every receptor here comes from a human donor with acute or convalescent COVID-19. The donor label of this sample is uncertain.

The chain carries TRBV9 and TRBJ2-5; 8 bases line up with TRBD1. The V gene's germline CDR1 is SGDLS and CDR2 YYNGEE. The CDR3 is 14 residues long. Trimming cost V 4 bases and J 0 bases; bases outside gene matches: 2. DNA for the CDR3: TGTGCCAGCAGCCGGACAGGGTACCAAGAGACCCAGTACTTC. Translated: CASSRTGYQETQYF.

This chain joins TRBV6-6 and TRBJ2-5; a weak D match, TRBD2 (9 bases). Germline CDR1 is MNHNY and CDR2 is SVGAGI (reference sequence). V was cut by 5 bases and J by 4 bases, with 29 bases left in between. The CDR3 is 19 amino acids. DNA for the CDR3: TGTGCCAGCAGTCCCGGGACAGGCCTTGTGACTAGCGGTGGAGAGACCCAGTACTTC. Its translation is CASSPGTGLVTSGGETQYF.

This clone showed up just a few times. CDR3 DNA sequence: TGTGCCAGCAGTTCAACAGGGGTTTCACCCCTCCACTTT. It encodes CASSSTGVSPLHF. V gene TRBV6-5 combines with J gene TRBJ1-6, with 7 bases that match TRBD1. Germline V gene lookup returns CDR1 MNHEY and CDR2 SVGAGI. The V and J ends lost 4 bases and 9 bases, in that order; junction bases with no gene match: 3. This CDR3 has 13 amino acids.

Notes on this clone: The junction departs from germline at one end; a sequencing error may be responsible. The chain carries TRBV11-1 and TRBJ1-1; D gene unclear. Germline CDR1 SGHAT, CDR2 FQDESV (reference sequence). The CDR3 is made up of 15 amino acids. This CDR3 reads CASSLVNTGDTEAFF. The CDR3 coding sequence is TGTGCCAGCAGCTTAGTGAACACGGGAGACACCGAAGCTTTCTTT.

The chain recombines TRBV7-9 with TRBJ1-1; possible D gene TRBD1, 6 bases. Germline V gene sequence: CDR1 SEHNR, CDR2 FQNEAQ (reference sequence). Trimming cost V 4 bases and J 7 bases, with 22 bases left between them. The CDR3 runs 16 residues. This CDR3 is CASSSTTGLRGDEAFF. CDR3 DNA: TGTGCCAGCAGCTCAACGACAGGCCTCCGAGGGGATGAAGCTTTCTTT.

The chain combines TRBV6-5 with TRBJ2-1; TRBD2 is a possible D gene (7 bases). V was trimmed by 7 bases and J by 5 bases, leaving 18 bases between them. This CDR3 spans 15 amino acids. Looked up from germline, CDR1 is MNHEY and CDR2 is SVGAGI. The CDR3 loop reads CASTRGGGWNNEQFF. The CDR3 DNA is TGTGCCAGCACCCGAGGGGGGGGCTGGAACAATGAGCAGTTCTTC.

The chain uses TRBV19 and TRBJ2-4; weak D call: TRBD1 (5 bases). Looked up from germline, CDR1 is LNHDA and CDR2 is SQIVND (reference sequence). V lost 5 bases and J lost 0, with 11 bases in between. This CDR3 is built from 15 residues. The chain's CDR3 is CASSLTGLAKNIQYF. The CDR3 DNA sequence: TGTGCCAGTAGTCTAACAGGCCTAGCCAAAAACATTCAGTACTTC.

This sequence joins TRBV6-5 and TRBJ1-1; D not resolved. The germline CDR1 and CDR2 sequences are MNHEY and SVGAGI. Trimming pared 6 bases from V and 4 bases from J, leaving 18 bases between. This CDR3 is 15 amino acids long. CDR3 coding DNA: TGTGCCAGCAGGGGTCTGCCCGGTGGAGGCACTGAAGCTTTCTTT. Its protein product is CASRGLPGGGTEAFF.

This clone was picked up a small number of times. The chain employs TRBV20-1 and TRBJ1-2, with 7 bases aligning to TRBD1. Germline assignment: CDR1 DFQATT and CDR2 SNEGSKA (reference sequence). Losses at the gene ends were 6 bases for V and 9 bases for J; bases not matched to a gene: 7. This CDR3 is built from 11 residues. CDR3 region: CSAEGTDSYTF. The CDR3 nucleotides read TGCAGTGCGGAGGGGACAGATAGCTACACCTTC.

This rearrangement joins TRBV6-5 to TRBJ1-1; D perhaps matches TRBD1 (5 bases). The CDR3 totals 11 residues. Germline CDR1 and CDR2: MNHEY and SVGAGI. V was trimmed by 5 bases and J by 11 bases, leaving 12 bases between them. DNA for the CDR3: TGTGCCAGCAGTCCAGGGTTAGGGGCTTTCTTT. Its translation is CASSPGLGAFF.

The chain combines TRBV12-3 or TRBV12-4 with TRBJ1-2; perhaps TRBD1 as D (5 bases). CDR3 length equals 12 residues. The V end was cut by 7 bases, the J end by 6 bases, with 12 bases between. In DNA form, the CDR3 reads TGTGCCAGCATAGGGGTCCTAAATGGCTACACCTTC. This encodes CASIGVLNGYTF.

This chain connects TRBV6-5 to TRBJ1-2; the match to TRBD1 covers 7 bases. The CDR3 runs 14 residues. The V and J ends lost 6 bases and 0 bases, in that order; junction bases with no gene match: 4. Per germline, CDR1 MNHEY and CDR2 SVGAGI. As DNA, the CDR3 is TGTGCCAGCAGGAAGACAGGGACTAACTATGGCTACACCTTC. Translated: CASRKTGTNYGYTF.

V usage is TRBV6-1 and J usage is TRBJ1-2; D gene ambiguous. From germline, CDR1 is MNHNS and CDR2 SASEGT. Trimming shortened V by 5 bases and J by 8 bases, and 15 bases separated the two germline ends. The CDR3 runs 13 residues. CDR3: CASSSVPAGGYTF. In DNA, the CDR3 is TGTGCCAGCAGTTCTGTCCCCGCTGGCGGCTACACCTTC.

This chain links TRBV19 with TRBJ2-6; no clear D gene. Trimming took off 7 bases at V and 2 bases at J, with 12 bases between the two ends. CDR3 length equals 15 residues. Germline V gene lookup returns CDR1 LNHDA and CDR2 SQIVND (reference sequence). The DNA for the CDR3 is TGTGCCAGTACACCGGTGGGCCCTGGGGCCAACGTCCTGACTTTC. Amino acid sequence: CASTPVGPGANVLTF.

CDR3 DNA: TGTGCCAGTCCTGGGACAGGGAAGGCCTACGAGCAGTACGTC. Residues: CASPGTGKAYEQYV. This chain joins TRBV19 and TRBJ2-7, with 9 positions matching TRBD1. V lost 8 bases to trimming and J lost 2 bases; unmatched junction nucleotides: 7. This CDR3 spans 14 amino acids. Germline V gene lookup returns CDR1 LNHDA and CDR2 SQIVND (reference sequence).

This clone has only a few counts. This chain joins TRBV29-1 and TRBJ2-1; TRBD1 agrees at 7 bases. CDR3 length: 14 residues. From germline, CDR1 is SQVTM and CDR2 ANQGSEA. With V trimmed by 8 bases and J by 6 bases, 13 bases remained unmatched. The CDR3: CSLRGGPLGNEQFF. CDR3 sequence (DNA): TGCAGCCTCCGAGGGGGCCCTCTGGGCAATGAGCAGTTCTTC.

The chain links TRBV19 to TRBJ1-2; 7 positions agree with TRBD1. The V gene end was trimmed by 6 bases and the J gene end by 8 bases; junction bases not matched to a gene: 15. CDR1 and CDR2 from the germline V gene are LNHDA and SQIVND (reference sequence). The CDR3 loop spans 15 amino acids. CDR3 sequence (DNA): TGTGCCAGTAGGCCCGGGACAGCAAAAGTATGGGGCTACACCTTC. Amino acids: CASRPGTAKVWGYTF.

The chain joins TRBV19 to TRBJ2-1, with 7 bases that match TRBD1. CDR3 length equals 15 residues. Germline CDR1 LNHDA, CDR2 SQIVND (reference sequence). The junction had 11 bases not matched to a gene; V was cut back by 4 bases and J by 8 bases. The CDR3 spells CASSTGQWVGDEQFF. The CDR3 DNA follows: TGTGCCAGTAGTACGGGACAGTGGGTAGGGGATGAGCAGTTCTTC.

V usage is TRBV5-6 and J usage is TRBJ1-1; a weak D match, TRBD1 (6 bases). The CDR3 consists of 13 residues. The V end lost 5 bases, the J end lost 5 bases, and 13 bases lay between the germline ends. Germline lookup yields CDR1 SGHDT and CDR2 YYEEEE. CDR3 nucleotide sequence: TGTGCCAGCAGTCGGGTGGGGGCTACTGAAGCTTTCTTT. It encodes CASSRVGATEAFF.

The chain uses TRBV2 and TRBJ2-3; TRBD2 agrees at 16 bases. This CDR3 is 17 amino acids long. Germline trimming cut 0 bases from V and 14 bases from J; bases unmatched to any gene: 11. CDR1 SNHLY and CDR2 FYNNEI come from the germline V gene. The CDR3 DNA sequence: TGTGCCAGCAGTGAAGCGCAGCGGGGACTAGCGGGGGGGCTAGGGTATTTT. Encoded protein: CASSEAQRGLAGGLGYF.

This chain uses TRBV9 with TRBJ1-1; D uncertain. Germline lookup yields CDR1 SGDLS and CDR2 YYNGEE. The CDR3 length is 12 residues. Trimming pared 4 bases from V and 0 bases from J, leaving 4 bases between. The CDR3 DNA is TGTGCCAGCAGCCCTATGAACACTGAAGCTTTCTTT. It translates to CASSPMNTEAFF.

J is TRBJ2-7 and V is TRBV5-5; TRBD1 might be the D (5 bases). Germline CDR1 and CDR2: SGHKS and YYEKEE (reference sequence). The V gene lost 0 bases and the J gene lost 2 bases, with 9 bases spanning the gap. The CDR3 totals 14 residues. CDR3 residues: CASSLGGRTYEQYF. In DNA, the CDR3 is TGTGCCAGCAGCTTGGGGGGCAGAACCTACGAGCAGTACTTC.

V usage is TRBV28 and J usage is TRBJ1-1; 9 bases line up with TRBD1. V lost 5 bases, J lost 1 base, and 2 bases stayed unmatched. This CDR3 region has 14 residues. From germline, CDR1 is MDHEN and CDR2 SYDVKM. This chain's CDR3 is CASSDRGKNTEAFF. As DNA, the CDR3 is TGTGCCAGCAGTGACAGGGGGAAGAACACTGAAGCTTTCTTT.

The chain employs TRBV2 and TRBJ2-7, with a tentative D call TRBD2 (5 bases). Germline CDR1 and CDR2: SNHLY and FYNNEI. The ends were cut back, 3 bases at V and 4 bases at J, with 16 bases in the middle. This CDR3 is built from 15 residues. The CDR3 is CASSDRERPPYEQYV. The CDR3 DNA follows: TGTGCCAGCAGTGATAGGGAGAGGCCACCGTACGAGCAGTACGTC.

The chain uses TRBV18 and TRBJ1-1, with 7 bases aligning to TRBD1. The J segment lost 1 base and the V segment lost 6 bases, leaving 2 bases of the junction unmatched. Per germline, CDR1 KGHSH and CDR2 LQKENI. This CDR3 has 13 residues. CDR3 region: CASSGQENTEAFF. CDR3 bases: TGTGCCAGCTCCGGACAGGAGAACACTGAAGCTTTCTTT.

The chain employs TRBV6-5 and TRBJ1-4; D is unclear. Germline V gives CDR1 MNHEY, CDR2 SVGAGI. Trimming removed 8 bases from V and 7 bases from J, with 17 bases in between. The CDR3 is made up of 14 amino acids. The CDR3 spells CASHGGQLGEKLFF. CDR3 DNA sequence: TGTGCCAGCCACGGCGGGCAGCTTGGTGAAAAACTGTTTTTT.

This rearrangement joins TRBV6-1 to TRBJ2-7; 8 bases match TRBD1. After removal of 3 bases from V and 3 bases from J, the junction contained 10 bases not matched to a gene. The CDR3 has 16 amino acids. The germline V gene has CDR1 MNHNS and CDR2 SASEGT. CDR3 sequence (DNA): TGTGCCAGCAGTGACCTAGGGACAGGAGCCTACTACGAGCAGTACTTC. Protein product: CASSDLGTGAYYEQYF.

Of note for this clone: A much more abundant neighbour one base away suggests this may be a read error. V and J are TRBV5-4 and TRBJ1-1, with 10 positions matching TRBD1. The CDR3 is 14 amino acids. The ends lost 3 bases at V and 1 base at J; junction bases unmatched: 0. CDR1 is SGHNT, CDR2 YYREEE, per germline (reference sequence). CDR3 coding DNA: TGTGCCAGCAGCTGGGACAGGGGGAACACTGAAGCTTTCTTT. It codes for CASSWDRGNTEAFF.

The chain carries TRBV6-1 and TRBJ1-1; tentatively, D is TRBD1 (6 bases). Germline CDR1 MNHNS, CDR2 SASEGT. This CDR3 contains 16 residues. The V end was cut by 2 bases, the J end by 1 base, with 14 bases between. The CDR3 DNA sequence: TGTGCCAGCAGTGAATCGCAGGGGAAGGGGAACACTGAAGCTTTCTTT. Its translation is CASSESQGKGNTEAFF.

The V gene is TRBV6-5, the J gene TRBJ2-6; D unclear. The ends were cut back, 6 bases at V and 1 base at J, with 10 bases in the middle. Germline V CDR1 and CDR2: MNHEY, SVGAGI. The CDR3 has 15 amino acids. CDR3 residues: CASSPEASGANVLTF. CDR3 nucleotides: TGTGCCAGCAGCCCCGAGGCTTCTGGGGCCAACGTCCTGACTTTC.

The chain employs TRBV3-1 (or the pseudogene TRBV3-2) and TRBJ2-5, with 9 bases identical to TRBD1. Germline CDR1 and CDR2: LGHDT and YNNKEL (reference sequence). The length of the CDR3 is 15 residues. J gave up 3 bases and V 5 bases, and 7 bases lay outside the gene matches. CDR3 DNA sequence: TGTGCCAGCAGCGACAGGGGGATTGAAAAAGAGACCCAGTACTTC. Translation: CASSDRGIEKETQYF.